The 3 T cell receptor beta chains reported below all come from one sample, sequenced in a study of T-cell reconstitution after alpha-beta-depleted transplantation in children. Unique molecular identifiers were used to barcode this TCRbeta library. TCRdb redid the calling of the PCR reads with MiXCR, one entry per CDR3 protein. The sample holds 600,000 to 700,000 distinct CDR3 sequences; roughly 15% are singletons and the top ten take approximately 1%. Material: PBMCs from the stem cell graft donor, obtained from the stem cell graft. The receptors shown here come from a human donor who donated a stem cell graft to a child with acute myeloid leukemia.

The sample holds many counts of this clonotype. The chain links TRBV20-1 to TRBJ2-7; 7 nucleotides match TRBD1. V lost 5 bases to trimming and J lost 6 bases; unmatched junction nucleotides: 13. The CDR3 is 14 residues long. Germline values: CDR1 DFQATT, CDR2 SNEGSKA (reference sequence). CDR3 residues: CSAAPTGRNGEQYV. Written as DNA, the CDR3 is TGCAGTGCTGCACCGACAGGGCGGAACGGCGAGCAGTACGTC.

This clonotype was recorded at least ten times. The chain has TRBV28 and TRBJ2-7; D not resolved. The V end was cut by 2 bases, the J end by 1 base, with 12 bases between. Germline V gene sequence: CDR1 MDHEN, CDR2 SYDVKM. The CDR3 covers 15 residues. The CDR3 DNA reads as TGTGCCAGCAGTTTAGGCCAAAAAGGGTCCTACGAGCAGTACGTC. Its translation: CASSLGQKGSYEQYV.

This clonotype was seen a few times. The V gene is TRBV9, the J gene TRBJ2-3, with D uncertain. Trimming pared 6 bases from V and 0 bases from J, leaving 14 bases between. The CDR3 runs to 15 residues. Germline values: CDR1 SGDLS, CDR2 YYNGEE. The CDR3 here is CASTTGSYSTDTQYF. The CDR3 nucleotides read TGTGCCAGCACCACGGGTAGCTATAGCACAGATACGCAGTATTTT.